The source of this T cell receptor beta chain is a study of post-analysis software for immune sequencing data (dated by TCRdb to the mid-2010s). Regarding the study in general: Recorded disease courses included relapsing-remitting, secondary progressive and progressive-relapsing multiple sclerosis, with some patients lacking subtype annotation. A subset of samples was prepared in parallel using single-end sample barcoding, then pooled and co-amplified after Illumina adapter ligation. The multiple sclerosis patient repertoires were compared with 10 to 12 previously published healthy control repertoires from donors aged about 6 to 25 years.

TCR beta repertoires were profiled from peripheral blood of 13 young patients with multiple sclerosis to demonstrate the VDJtools post-analysis software. The multiple sclerosis patients were children and adolescents ranging in age from about 6 to 17 years. The CDR3 sequence holds 14 residues, the cysteine and phenylalanine included. Just CDR3 DNA is preserved here, 42 bases in frame from base 1. The V and J ends are trimmed by 3 bases and 5 bases, leaving 14 bases between them. The germline V gene (reference sequence) supplies CDR1 DFQATT and CDR2 SNEGSKA. What the research found in general, with its limitations: The multiple sclerosis patient group was slightly younger than the control group. Strong co-clustering of samples prepared in the same batch was shown by direct clustering with F measure, prompting a batch-effect correction. Four or five TRBV segments, including TRBV5-6, TRBV5-1 and TRBV20-1, were significantly more frequent in patients than controls. Normalized Chao1 diversity was significantly lower in multiple sclerosis patients than controls, suggesting substantial peripheral T-cell clonal expansion.

Points on this clonotype: This receptor's antigen is unknown. No base quality values were provided; no much bigger clone lies one nucleotide off.

The method behind the library was PCR. Sequencing instrument: Illumina HiSeq 2500. Unique molecular identifiers were incorporated into TCR beta cDNA libraries to reduce PCR and sequencing biases. Approximately 500,000 cDNA molecules were obtained per 1 to 10 million input T cells, so each molecule approximated one T cell. The same protocol used for the earlier healthy control dataset was applied to prepare and sequence the patient libraries. Samples belonging to the same batch were prepared together, multiplexed and sequenced on a shared HiSeq lane. The paper's data handling went like this. MIGEC handled the raw barcoded reads, throwing out single-read molecular identifier groups before consensus assembly and CDR3 extraction. Clonotype tables were post-analysed with VDJtools, normalizing diversity by down-sampling all datasets to the smallest sample size. In repertoire overlap clustering, CDR3 amino acid sequences, but not nucleotide sequences, were matched to correct batch-related cross-sample contamination. TCRdb passed the public sequencing reads through fastp at Q25 and MiXCR, retaining productive beta sequences. Each CDR3 protein gets just one entry, which takes the most common genes and DNA from the rows behind it. Clone size and V and J calls follow TCRdb, not the original study. This sample is represented by a few hundred thousand distinct CDR3 sequences; roughly 34% of them were singletons. Around 6% of the sample comes from the top ten.

The TCR comes from a girl aged 2-17 years with multiple sclerosis. The chain couples TRBV20-1 to TRBJ2-1, and possibly TRBD2, on 5 matching bases. The specimen was blood. The encoded CDR3 is CSASGRAANNEQFF. The DNA reads as follows: TGCAGTGCTAGTGGGCGGGCGGCGAACAATGAGCAGTTCTTC.